These T cell receptor beta chains were read from a single sample in a study of blood T cell repertoires in COVID-19. Repertoires were generated with immunoSEQ multiplex PCR, while TCRdb's copy carries only in-frame clones and drops some. The data hold 130,000 or so clones, with approximately 88% observed a single time. Sequencing used peripheral blood. The receptors were gathered from a man between 45 and 60 years old with acute or convalescent COVID-19. Both conserved end residues are part of each CDR3. D genes are given only for firm matches. Clone size appears in some rows only: once, few, many, or a class for an expanded clone.

>TRBV3-1/TRBV3-2|TRBD1|TRBJ1-3|-
CASSDRKTGVNTIYF
TGTGCCAGCAGCGACAGAAAGACAGGGGTAAACACCATATATTTT
>TRBV5-1|-|TRBJ1-1|-
CASSLAVNTEAFF
TGCGCCAGCAGCTTGGCTGTTAACACTGAAGCTTTCTTT
>TRBV5-1|-|TRBJ1-4|-
CASSLERGNEKLFF
TGCGCCAGCAGCTTGGAAAGGGGAAATGAAAAACTGTTTTTT
>TRBV10-3|TRBD1|TRBJ2-5|-
CAIRQGFGETQYF
TGTGCCATCAGACAGGGGTTCGGGGAGACCCAGTACTTC
>TRBV29-1|TRBD1|TRBJ1-1|-
CSVEGQGRTEAFF
TGCAGCGTTGAGGGACAGGGCCGAACTGAAGCTTTCTTT
>TRBV6-5|-|TRBJ1-2|-
CASSYVSGSSGHGYTF
TGTGCCAGCAGTTACGTCTCAGGGTCATCTGGGCATGGCTACACCTTC
>TRBV6-5|-|TRBJ1-1|-
CASTALRRETEAFF
TGTGCCAGCACGGCCTTGCGGAGGGAGACTGAAGCTTTCTTT
>TRBV9|-|TRBJ1-3|-
CASSVEAGLGPSSGNTIYF
TGTGCCAGCAGCGTAGAGGCGGGACTGGGACCTTCCTCTGGAAACACCATATATTTT
>TRBV23-1|TRBD1|TRBJ2-7|-
CASSHEGGQGSYSYEQYF
TGCGCCAGCAGTCATGAGGGGGGACAGGGGTCGTACTCCTACGAGCAGTACTTC
>TRBV2|-|TRBJ2-7|-
CATTQGIAYEQYF
TGTGCCACCACACAGGGAATCGCCTACGAGCAGTACTTC
>TRBV19|-|TRBJ1-2|-
CASRNQGGRGPNYGYTF
TGTGCCAGTAGGAACCAGGGTGGAAGGGGCCCTAACTATGGCTACACCTTC
>TRBV7-9|-|TRBJ1-4|-
CASSLIAGGAREKLFF
TGTGCCAGCAGCTTAATTGCGGGGGGCGCGCGGGAAAAACTGTTTTTT
>TRBV19|-|TRBJ1-3|-
CASSISGLIGNTIYF
TGTGCCAGTAGTATATCCGGTCTCATTGGAAACACCATATATTTT
>TRBV10-1|-|TRBJ2-1|once
CASSPGTFHNEQFF
TGCGCCAGCAGTCCTGGGACTTTCCACAATGAGCAGTTCTTC
>TRBV5-1|TRBD2|TRBJ2-1|-
CASSLSRTSGHNEQFF
TGCGCCAGCAGCTTAAGTCGGACTAGCGGCCACAATGAGCAGTTCTTC
>TRBV7-8|-|TRBJ1-1|-
CASSFPWGQGTEAFF
TGTGCCAGCAGCTTCCCCTGGGGGCAGGGCACTGAAGCTTTCTTT
>TRBV5-1|-|TRBJ2-2|-
CASSLTEGGTGELFF
TGCGCCAGCAGCTTGACCGAAGGGGGCACCGGGGAGCTGTTTTTT
>TRBV7-9|-|TRBJ2-7|-
CASSPPPEHHYEQYF
TGTGCCAGCAGCCCCCCTCCCGAGCACCACTACGAGCAGTACTTC
>TRBV4-3|-|TRBJ1-6|-
CASSRNPPAGTNNSPLHF
TGCGCCAGCAGCCGTAACCCACCGGCAGGGACAAATAATTCACCCCTCCACTTT
>TRBV2|TRBD2|TRBJ2-7|-
CASSERGLVDEQYF
TGTGCCAGCAGTGAAAGGGGACTAGTAGACGAGCAGTACTTC
>TRBV19|TRBD2|TRBJ2-1|-
CASRLAGAKNEQFF
TGTGCCAGTAGATTAGCGGGAGCCAAGAATGAGCAGTTCTTC
>TRBV12-5|TRBD1|TRBJ2-2|few
CASGTGQGNTGELFF
TGTGCTAGTGGTACCGGACAGGGTAACACCGGGGAGCTGTTTTTT
>TRBV7-2|TRBD2|TRBJ2-1|-
CASSPGGLAGTYNEQFF
TGTGCCAGCAGCCCCGGGGGACTAGCGGGGACCTACAATGAGCAGTTCTTC
>TRBV28|TRBD1|TRBJ2-5|-
CASSFPPGTAKKTQYF
TGTGCCAGCAGTTTCCCCCCCGGGACAGCTAAGAAAACCCAGTACTTC
>TRBV13|-|TRBJ1-1|-
CASSLGRRRERKGTEAFF
TGTGCCAGCAGCCTAGGGCGGAGGAGGGAAAGGAAGGGCACTGAAGCTTTCTTT
>TRBV9|TRBD1|TRBJ1-1|once
CASSVDRGLWGAFF
TGTGCCAGCAGCGTCGACAGGGGGCTATGGGGAGCTTTCTTT
>TRBV28|TRBD2|TRBJ2-7|few
CASTPLSGKGSYEQYF
TGTGCCAGCACCCCACTGAGCGGGAAAGGTTCCTACGAGCAGTACTTC
>TRBV25-1|-|TRBJ1-3|-
CASSDYSGTYSGNTIYF
TGTGCCAGCAGTGACTACTCCGGGACATACTCTGGAAACACCATATATTTT
>TRBV7-6|TRBD1|TRBJ2-7|-
CASSLTTGTGGREQYF
TGTGCCAGCAGCTTAACGACCGGGACAGGAGGCCGCGAGCAGTACTTC
>TRBV5-1|-|TRBJ1-1|-
CASSLHRDTEAFF
TGCGCCAGCAGCCTACACAGGGATACTGAAGCTTTCTTT